A single sample gave rise to the 27 T cell receptor beta chains below, sequenced in a study of regulatory T cells in long-lasting Graves disease. With iRepertoire HTBI primers and Arm-PCR of CDR3 regions, TCR beta libraries were built. MiXCR, run by TCRdb on the multiplex PCR reads, gives a single entry per CDR3 protein. The sample carries 300,000 to 400,000 distinct CDR3 sequences, around 19% recorded once. The time point was: persistent/refractory GD, antithyroid drugs over 5 years with positive TRAb. PBMC-derived RNA was used for the TCR library. Sequences were derived from peripheral blood mononuclear cells (PBMCs), sampled when the disease was refractory, from a patient treated with antithyroid drugs. The receptors shown here come from a female donor with Graves disease.

The chain recombines TRBV7-2 with TRBJ1-2, with TRBD1 identical over 7 bases. Trimming removed 1 base from V and 8 bases from J; junction bases left unmatched: 10. From germline, CDR1 is SGHTA and CDR2 FQGNSA. The CDR3 consists of 15 residues. The CDR3 spells CASSLVVAGGGGYTF. Here the CDR3 DNA reads TGTGCCAGCAGCTTAGTAGTTGCAGGGGGTGGAGGCTACACCTTC.

The chain links TRBV20-1 to TRBJ2-5, with a tentative D call TRBD2 (5 bases). The germline V gene has CDR1 DFQATT and CDR2 SNEGSKA (reference sequence). The CDR3 covers 14 residues. The V end lost 8 bases, the J end lost 5 bases, and 21 bases lay between the germline ends. The CDR3 protein is CSSPPAETGETQYF. The CDR3 DNA reads TGCAGTTCCCCCCCGGCGGAGACGGGGGAGACCCAGTACTTC.

This clonotype was detected many times. The chain recombines TRBV6-1 with TRBJ1-5; TRBD1 might be the D (5 bases). Per germline, CDR1 MNHNS and CDR2 SASEGT. V dropped 4 bases and J dropped 3 bases, with 19 bases sitting between them. The CDR3 contains 17 residues. DNA of the CDR3: TGTGCCAGCAGTGGTTATGGGGCGTCTGGGGTCAATCAGCCCCAGCATTTT. This translates into CASSGYGASGVNQPQHF.

This chain joins TRBV7-2 and TRBJ1-2; 7 nucleotides agree with TRBD1. CDR3 length: 15 amino acids. CDR1 and CDR2 (germline): SGHTA, FQGNSA. The junction had 13 bases not matched to a gene; V was cut back by 5 bases and J by 7 bases. Here the CDR3 reads CASSPTPLQGGGYTF. CDR3 DNA: TGTGCCAGCAGCCCAACCCCCCTCCAGGGGGGTGGCTACACCTTC.

The chain carries TRBV4-1 and TRBJ1-2; the D gene is possibly TRBD1 (6 bases). Looked up from germline, CDR1 is MGHRA and CDR2 is YSYEKL. The CDR3 is 14 amino acids. The V gene lost 1 base and the J gene lost 3 bases, with 9 bases spanning the gap. The CDR3 nucleotides are TGCGCCAGCAGCCAAGGCAGGGGTCACTATGGCTACACCTTC. Its protein product is CASSQGRGHYGYTF.

This clonotype was seen repeatedly, ten times or more. This rearrangement joins TRBV6-5 to TRBJ2-7; TRBD2 aligns across 10 bases. The germline V gene encodes CDR1 MNHEY and CDR2 SVGAGI. V trimming: 3 bases; J trimming: 2 bases; junction bases outside the gene matches: 19. The CDR3 totals 20 residues. The CDR3: CASSYYRFLGTSVVPYEQYF. In DNA form, the CDR3 reads TGTGCCAGCAGTTATTACCGATTCCTCGGGACTAGCGTAGTCCCCTACGAGCAGTACTTC.

The chain links TRBV9 to TRBJ2-3, with D possibly matching TRBD2 (6 bases). V lost 2 bases to trimming and J lost 2 bases, with 9 bases between them. Germline V gene data show CDR1 as SGDLS and CDR2 as YYNGEE. This CDR3 is 14 amino acids long. CDR3 sequence (DNA): TGTGCCAGCAGCGTTAGCGGTTCCACAGATACGCAGTATTTT. Residues: CASSVSGSTDTQYF. Variable domain in full (rest from reference TRBV9 and TRBJ2-3): DSGVTQTPKHLITATGQRVTLRCSPRSGDLSVYWYQQSLDQGLQFLIQYYNGEERAKGNILERFSAQQFPDLHSELNLSSLELGDSALYFCASSVSGSTDTQYFGPGTRLTVL.

This clonotype has at least ten counts. The J gene is TRBJ2-5, the V gene TRBV7-2, with 8 bases lining up with TRBD2. J was trimmed by 1 base and V by 5 bases; bases with no gene match: 6. The length of the CDR3 is 15 residues. Germline V CDR1 and CDR2: SGHTA, FQGNSA. CDR3 amino acids: CASSPKRGSQETQYF. The DNA of the CDR3 is TGTGCCAGCAGCCCCAAGCGGGGGAGCCAAGAGACCCAGTACTTC.

The rearrangement joins TRBV5-6 to TRBJ1-5, with 7 bases that match TRBD1. CDR1 and CDR2 from the germline V gene are SGHDT and YYEEEE. Trimming cost V 0 bases and J 4 bases; bases outside gene matches: 4. The CDR3 extends over 15 amino acids. DNA for the CDR3: TGTGCCAGCAGCTTGGGCGCCAGGGGGAATCAGCCCCAGCATTTT. This codes for CASSLGARGNQPQHF.

This clonotype showed up just a few times. The V gene is TRBV24-1, the J gene TRBJ1-5; TRBD1 might be the D (6 bases). The germline V and J ends were trimmed by 2 bases and 1 base, with 14 bases remaining between them. CDR3 length: 17 amino acids. Germline values: CDR1 KGHDR, CDR2 SFDVKD. The CDR3 DNA reads as TGTGCCACCAGTGATTCCCGGGTAGGGGGAAGCAATCAGCCCCAGCATTTT. It is translated as CATSDSRVGGSNQPQHF.

In this sample, this clonotype turned up many times. The gene calls are TRBV2 and TRBJ2-5, with D perhaps matching TRBD2 (5 bases). The V gene lost 4 bases and the J gene lost 7 bases, with 16 bases spanning the gap. CDR1 is SNHLY, CDR2 FYNNEI, per germline. The CDR3 consists of 14 residues. CDR3 nucleotides: TGTGCCAGCAGTGGAACTGGACTGGGATGGACCCAGTACTTC. As protein: CASSGTGLGWTQYF. Based on the CDR3 plus reference TRBV2 and TRBJ2-5, the full variable domain is EPEVTQTPSHQVTQMGQEVILRCVPISNHLYFYWYRQILGQKVEFLVSFYNNEISEKSEIFDDQFSVERPDGSNFTLKIRSTKLEDSAMYFCASSGTGLGWTQYFGPGTRLLVL.

This clonotype was observed at least ten times. The rearrangement uses TRBV2 and TRBJ1-2; possibly TRBD1 for D (5 bases). The CDR3 has 15 amino acids. V was cut by 9 bases and J by 0 bases, with 17 bases left in between. CDR1 is SNHLY, CDR2 FYNNEI, per germline. The CDR3 loop is CARKDGRGTNYGYTF. Written as DNA, the CDR3 is TGTGCCAGGAAAGACGGGCGGGGGACTAACTATGGCTACACCTTC.

This clonotype was observed many times. The rearrangement links TRBV27 to TRBJ2-7, with TRBD1 matching 9 bases. The germline V gene has CDR1 MNHEY and CDR2 SMNVEV (reference sequence). The ends lost 3 bases at V and 2 bases at J; junction bases unmatched: 2. The CDR3 totals 14 residues. The CDR3 region is CASSFDRGTYEQYF. The CDR3 nucleotides are TGTGCCAGCAGTTTTGACAGGGGGACCTACGAGCAGTACTTC.

There are many counts of this clonotype. V gene TRBV27 combines with J gene TRBJ1-2, with D hard to call. The CDR3 is made up of 12 amino acids. Deletions cut 0 bases from V and 5 bases from J, with 4 bases between. Germline loops: CDR1 MNHEY, CDR2 SMNVEV (reference sequence). The CDR3 sequence: CASSLSGYGYTF. For the CDR3, the DNA is TGTGCCAGCAGTTTATCGGGGTATGGCTACACCTTC.

This clonotype was observed a handful of times. The chain has TRBV12-3 or TRBV12-4 and TRBJ1-5, with D tentatively TRBD1 (6 bases). The CDR3 length is 14 residues. V gave up 6 bases and J gave up 9 bases, with 18 bases separating them. The CDR3 sequence: CASSRRGGPGPQHF. In nucleotides, the CDR3 is TGTGCCAGCAGCCGTCGCGGGGGCCCGGGGCCCCAGCATTTT.

The chain has TRBV9 and TRBJ1-2; a weak D match, TRBD1 (6 bases). Germline V gene lookup returns CDR1 SGDLS and CDR2 YYNGEE. The V end lost 2 bases, the J end lost 1 base, and 15 bases lay between the germline ends. The CDR3 runs 16 residues. This CDR3 reads CASSVAYRDLNYGYTF. CDR3 coding DNA: TGTGCCAGCAGCGTCGCTTACAGGGATCTTAACTATGGCTACACCTTC.

This clonotype was picked up many times. This chain links TRBV28 with TRBJ1-5; weak D call: TRBD1 (5 bases). V lost 6 bases and J lost 6, with 15 bases in between. CDR1 is MDHEN and CDR2 is SYDVKM in the germline V gene. The length of the CDR3 is 14 residues. CDR3 protein: CASRRNPGGQPQHF. As DNA, the CDR3 is TGTGCCAGCAGGAGGAACCCCGGGGGTCAGCCCCAGCATTTT.

In its sample, this clonotype was seen a few times. The V gene is TRBV6-2 or TRBV6-3, the J gene TRBJ2-2, with a tentative D call TRBD1 (6 bases). CDR3 size: 15 residues. The germline V and J ends were trimmed by 5 bases and 4 bases, with 14 bases remaining between them. The V gene's germline CDR1 is MNHEY and CDR2 SVGEGT. CDR3 DNA: TGTGCCAGCAGTCCCCAGGGGCGCGGCACCGGGGAGCTGTTTTTT. Translated, it gives CASSPQGRGTGELFF.

This clonotype showed up just a few times. The chain uses TRBV6-1 and TRBJ2-3; TRBD1 is a possible D gene (5 bases). The CDR3 contains 15 residues. Per germline, CDR1 MNHNS and CDR2 SASEGT. V dropped 5 bases and J dropped 4 bases, with 16 bases sitting between them. The CDR3 DNA sequence: TGTGCCAGCAGTCGCCTAGGGCAGGGCGCAGATACGCAGTATTTT. The encoded protein is CASSRLGQGADTQYF.

V gene TRBV7-2 combines with J gene TRBJ2-3; 8 bases match TRBD2. V dropped 1 base and J dropped 3; count of bases not matched to a gene: 12. The V gene's germline CDR1 is SGHTA and CDR2 FQGNSA. CDR3 length: 18 residues. CDR3 region: CASSLGSRGGTWTDTQYF. Written as DNA, the CDR3 is TGTGCCAGCAGCTTAGGAAGTCGGGGGGGAACATGGACAGATACGCAGTATTTT.

As for this clonotype: Just one base apart from a much larger clone, this may be a read error. The CDR3 does not end in the conserved phenylalanine or tryptophan, so this is likely a read error. The V gene is TRBV5-1, the J gene TRBJ1-4; D possibly corresponds to TRBD1 (6 bases). CDR1 SGHRS and CDR2 YFSETQ come from the germline V gene. V lost 2 bases and J lost 0, with 20 bases in between. The CDR3 loop spans 19 amino acids. In DNA form, the CDR3 reads TGCGCCAGCAGCTTCAAGCCAGGGGCTTTGGGTGCAACTAATGAAAAACTGTTTTCT. Translation: CASSFKPGALGATNEKLFS.

The J gene is TRBJ1-4, the V gene TRBV7-9, with D unresolved. V was shortened by 8 bases and J by 0 bases, with 10 bases between the two germline ends. CDR3 length: 14 amino acids. The germline V gene has CDR1 SEHNR and CDR2 FQNEAQ (reference sequence). The CDR3 here is CASAIFATNEKLFF. Written as DNA, the CDR3 is TGTGCCAGCGCAATTTTTGCAACTAATGAAAAACTGTTTTTT.

This clonotype appeared a few times. The chain couples TRBV7-9 to TRBJ2-5, with TRBD2 identical over 11 bases. This CDR3 has 15 residues. V lost 5 bases and J lost 4; bases outside the gene matches: 6. CDR1 is SEHNR and CDR2 is FQNEAQ in the germline V gene (reference sequence). The DNA for the CDR3 is TGTGCCAGCAGCCCGCGACTAGCGGGGCCAGAGACCCAGTACTTC. Its protein product is CASSPRLAGPETQYF. The complete variable domain, with remaining parts taken from reference TRBV7-9 and TRBJ2-5, reads DTGVSQNPRHKITKRGQNVTFRCDPISEHNRLYWYRQTLGQGPEFLTYFQNEAQLEKSRLLSDRFSAERPKGSFSTLEIQRTEQGDSAMYLCASSPRLAGPETQYFGPGTRLLVL.

In DNA form, the CDR3 reads TGTGCCGTGGTGACTAGCGTTGAGGACACAGATACGCAGTATTTT. Residues: CAVVTSVEDTDTQYF. This chain joins TRBV28 and TRBJ2-3; 8 nucleotides align to TRBD2. From germline, CDR1 is MDHEN and CDR2 SYDVKM. V gave up 11 bases and J gave up 2 bases; unmatched junction bases: 12. The CDR3 covers 15 residues.

This clonotype was counted only a few times. The chain recombines TRBV28 with TRBJ1-6; D gene uncertain. Trimming took off 6 bases at V and 8 bases at J, with 14 bases between the two ends. The CDR3 covers 14 residues. CDR1 MDHEN and CDR2 SYDVKM come from the germline V gene. CDR3 nucleotides: TGTGCCAGCAGCTCCGGGTGGAGTGATTCACCCCTCCACTTT. Its protein product is CASSSGWSDSPLHF. Filled out from reference TRBV28 and TRBJ1-6, the complete variable domain reads DVKVTQSSRYLVKRTGEKVFLECVQDMDHENMFWYRQDPGLGLRLIYFSYDVKMKEKGDIPEGYSVSREKKERFSLILESASTNQTSMYLCASSSGWSDSPLHFGNGTRLTVT.

This clonotype appeared many times. The gene calls are TRBV3-1 and TRBJ1-3; D is ambiguous. The germline CDR1 and CDR2 sequences are LGHDT and YNNKEL (reference sequence). Trimming left V 2 bases short and J 0 bases short, with 8 bases between. CDR3 size: 15 residues. In DNA form, the CDR3 reads TGTGCCAGCAGCCAATTTCTTGTCTCTGGAAACACCATATATTTT. Protein: CASSQFLVSGNTIYF.

This clonotype was found many times. This sequence joins TRBV7-8 and TRBJ2-5; D is possibly TRBD1 or TRBD2 (5 bases each). V was cut by 1 base and J by 7 bases, with 19 bases left in between. This CDR3 region has 16 residues. Germline CDR1 SGHVS, CDR2 FQNEAQ. The CDR3 DNA reads as TGTGCCAGCAGCTTAGGGCCGGGGACGGGCTTCGGGACCCAGTACTTC. It yields the protein CASSLGPGTGFGTQYF.